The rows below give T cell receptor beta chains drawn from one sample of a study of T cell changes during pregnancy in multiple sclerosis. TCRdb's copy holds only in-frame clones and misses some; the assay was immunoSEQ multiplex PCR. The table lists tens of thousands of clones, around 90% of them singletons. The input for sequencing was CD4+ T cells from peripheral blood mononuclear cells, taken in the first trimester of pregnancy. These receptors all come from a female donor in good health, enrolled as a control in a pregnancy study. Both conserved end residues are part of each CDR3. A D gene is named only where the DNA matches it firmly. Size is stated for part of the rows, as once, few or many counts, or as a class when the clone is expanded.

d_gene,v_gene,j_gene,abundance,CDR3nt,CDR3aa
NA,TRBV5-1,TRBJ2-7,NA,TGCGCCAGCAGCTTGGGACAGTCTTACTACGAGCAGTACTTC,CASSLGQSYYEQYF
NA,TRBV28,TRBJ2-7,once,TGTGCCAGCAGTTTAAATCTGCGGGGCAGAAGCTCCTACGAGCAGTACTTC,CASSLNLRGRSSYEQYF
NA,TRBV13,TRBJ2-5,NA,TGTGCCAGCAGCTGGAGGGGCACCAACACGGTGTACTTC,CASSWRGTNTVYF
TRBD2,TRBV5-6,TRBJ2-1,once,TGTGCCAGCAGGGGGACTAGCGGGGGGACCAATGAGCAGTTCTTC,CASRGTSGGTNEQFF
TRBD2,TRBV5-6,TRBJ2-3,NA,TGTGCCAGCAGCCTGACCCTAGCGGGCACAGATACGCAGTATTTT,CASSLTLAGTDTQYF
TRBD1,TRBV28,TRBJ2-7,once,TGTGCCAGCAGGCCGGGACAGGGGAGGGCCGAGCAGTACTTC,CASRPGQGRAEQYF
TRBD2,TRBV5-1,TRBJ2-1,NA,TGCGCCAGCTTAACGGGGGGGGCAGGCATCTACAATGAGCAGTTCTTC,CASLTGGAGIYNEQFF
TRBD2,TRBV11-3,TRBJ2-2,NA,TGTGCCAGCAGCTTCCTGACTAGCACAGACACCGGGGAGCTGTTTTTT,CASSFLTSTDTGELFF
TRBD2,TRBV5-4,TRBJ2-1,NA,TGTGCCAGCAGCTCCCCGGGACTAGCCCCTAATGAGCAGTTCTTC,CASSSPGLAPNEQFF
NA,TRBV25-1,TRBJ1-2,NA,TGTGCCAGCAATTCGGGTTATGGCTACACCTTC,CASNSGYGYTF
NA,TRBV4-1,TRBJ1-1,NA,TGCGCCAGCACAGGTCTTACGATGAACACTGAAGCTTTCTTT,CASTGLTMNTEAFF
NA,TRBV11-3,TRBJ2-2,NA,TGTGCCAGCAGCTTAGATTCGCGTCCGAAGACCGGGGAGCTGTTTTTT,CASSLDSRPKTGELFF
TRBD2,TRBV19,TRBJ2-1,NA,TGTGCCAGTAGTATAACTGCGACTAGCGGTGAGCAGTTCTTC,CASSITATSGEQFF
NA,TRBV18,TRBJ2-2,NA,TGTGCCAGCTCACCACCGGCAGACACCGGGGAGCTGTTTTTT,CASSPPADTGELFF
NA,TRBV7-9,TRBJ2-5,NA,TGTGCCAGCAGCCCAGGCCGCCAGGGTGGGGACTTC,CASSPGRQGGDF
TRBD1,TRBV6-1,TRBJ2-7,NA,TGTGCCAGCAGCCTGGGACAGGGGCTTGAGCAGTACTTC,CASSLGQGLEQYF
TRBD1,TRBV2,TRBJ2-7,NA,TGTGCCAGCAGTGACGACAGGGTCTACGAGCAGTACTTC,CASSDDRVYEQYF
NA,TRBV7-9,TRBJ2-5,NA,TGTGCCAGCAGCCTACAAGAGACCCAGTACTTC,CASSLQETQYF
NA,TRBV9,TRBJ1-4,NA,TGTGCCAGCAGCGGAGAGGGGGACGAAAAACTGTTTTTT,CASSGEGDEKLFF
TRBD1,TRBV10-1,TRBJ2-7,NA,TGCGCCACCGCGGACAGGGGGCCCCCCTACGAGCAGTACTTC,CATADRGPPYEQYF
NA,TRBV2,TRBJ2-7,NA,TGTGCCAGCAGTTACCCCAGGGGAATCTACGAGCAGTACTTC,CASSYPRGIYEQYF
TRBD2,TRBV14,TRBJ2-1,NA,TGTGCCAGCAGCCAAGTCAACTTGGGGACTAGCGGGATCTCCATTAATGTCCCTGAGCAGTTCTTC,CASSQVNLGTSGISINVPEQFF
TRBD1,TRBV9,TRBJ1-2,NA,TGTGCCAGCAGCGCAAGGGACAGGGGGTACTATGGCTACACCTTC,CASSARDRGYYGYTF
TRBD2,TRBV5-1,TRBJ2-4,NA,TGCGCCAGCAGCTTGGCGCCTAGCGGTCAGGGTGCCAAAAACATTCAGTACTTC,CASSLAPSGQGAKNIQYF
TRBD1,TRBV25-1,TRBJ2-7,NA,TGTGCCAGCAGTGAATTTGGGACAGCCGGCGCCGAGCAGTACTTC,CASSEFGTAGAEQYF
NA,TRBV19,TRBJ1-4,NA,TGTGCCAGTAGTTCCCCTCGGGGGAATAATGAAAAACTGTTTTTT,CASSSPRGNNEKLFF
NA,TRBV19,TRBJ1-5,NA,TGTGCCAGTAGTCTACGAGACAATCAGCCCCAGCATTTT,CASSLRDNQPQHF
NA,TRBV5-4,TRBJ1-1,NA,TGTGCCAGCAGCTTTCGACAAATGAACACTGAAGCTTTCTTT,CASSFRQMNTEAFF
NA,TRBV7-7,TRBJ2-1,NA,TGTGCTAGCAGCTTAGGAGAGGAGGACTACAATGAGCAGTTCTTC,CASSLGEEDYNEQFF
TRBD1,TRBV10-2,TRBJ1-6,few,TGCGCCAGCAGTGATAGGGGGCTGACACCCCTCCACTTT,CASSDRGLTPLHF
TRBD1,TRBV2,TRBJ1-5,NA,TGTGCCAGCATACAGGGGGCTGGCAATCAGCCCCAGCATTTT,CASIQGAGNQPQHF
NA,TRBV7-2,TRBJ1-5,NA,TGTGCCAGCAGCCCCGAGGGGGGGTATCAGCCTCAGCATTTT,CASSPEGGYQPQHF
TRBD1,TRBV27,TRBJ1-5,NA,TGTGCCAGCAGGTATACCGGGACAGTTACAAATCAGCCCCAGCATTTT,CASRYTGTVTNQPQHF
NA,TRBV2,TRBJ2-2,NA,TGTGCCAGCAGTGACTTCGACACCGGAGAGCTGTTTTTT,CASSDFDTGELFF
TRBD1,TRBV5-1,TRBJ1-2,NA,TGCGCCAGCAGCCCTACAACCGGACAGGGAGAGGTCTATGGCTACACCTTC,CASSPTTGQGEVYGYTF
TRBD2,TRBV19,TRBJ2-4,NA,TGTGCCAGTAGTATGGCGGGGGGGCCCCCCCGGTCCCGCCTTGCCAAAAACATTCAGTACTTC,CASSMAGGPPRSRLAKNIQYF
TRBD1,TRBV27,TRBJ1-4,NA,TGTGCCAGCAAAACGGGGACAGGGTCTGAAAAACTGTTTTTT,CASKTGTGSEKLFF
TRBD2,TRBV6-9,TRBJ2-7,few,TGTGCCAGCAGCCTAGCGGGGGGGCCTCGTTACGAGCAGTACTTC,CASSLAGGPRYEQYF
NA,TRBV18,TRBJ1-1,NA,TGTGCCAGCTCACCGATCAGCCGGGGGGCTGAAGCTTTCTTT,CASSPISRGAEAFF
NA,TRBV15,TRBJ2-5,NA,TGTGCCACCAGCAGAGATCGGCGGGGTTCGGAGACCCAGTACTTC,CATSRDRRGSETQYF
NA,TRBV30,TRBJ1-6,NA,TGTGCGGGAGGGAGCTCCTATAATTCACCCCTCCACTTT,CAGGSSYNSPLHF
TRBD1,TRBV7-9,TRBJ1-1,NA,TGTGCCAGCAGCTTAAGGGGCAGGGGGTACCTGAACACTGAAGCTTTCTTT,CASSLRGRGYLNTEAFF
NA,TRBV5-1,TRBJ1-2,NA,TGCGCCAGCAGCTTGGACAGGCAGGGCAAATATGGCTACACCTTC,CASSLDRQGKYGYTF
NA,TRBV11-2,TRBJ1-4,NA,TGTGCCAGCAGCTTAGGGACAACTGAAAAACTGTTTTTT,CASSLGTTEKLFF
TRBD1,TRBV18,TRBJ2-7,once,TGTGCCAGCTCCCCCGGGACAGGGGCTTACGAGCAGTACTTC,CASSPGTGAYEQYF
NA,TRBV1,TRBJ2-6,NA,TGCACCAGCAGCCAAGTTCCGGACAGGGGAACCTCTGGGGCCAACGTCCTGACTTTC,CTSSQVPDRGTSGANVLTF
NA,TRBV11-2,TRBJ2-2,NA,TGTGCCAGCAGCTTAGACCCCGGAGGACCCGGGGAGCTGTTTTTT,CASSLDPGGPGELFF
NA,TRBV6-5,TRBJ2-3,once,TGTGCCAGCAGTTACTCGGGGCCAGATACGCAGTATTTT,CASSYSGPDTQYF
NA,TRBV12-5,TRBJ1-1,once,TGTGCTAGTGGTTTGTGGCCCATGAACACTGAAGCTTTCTTT,CASGLWPMNTEAFF
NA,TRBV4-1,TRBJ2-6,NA,TGCGCCAGCAGCCAAGGGAGGGCCTATGGGGCCAACGTCCTGACTTTC,CASSQGRAYGANVLTF
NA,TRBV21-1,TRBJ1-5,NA,TGTGCCAGCAGCCGGGCTTCCCGGGGGACCCATCAGCCCCAGCATTTT,CASSRASRGTHQPQHF
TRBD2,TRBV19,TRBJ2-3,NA,TGTGCCAGTAGAGTAGCGGGGGCCCTCACAGATACGCAGTATTTT,CASRVAGALTDTQYF
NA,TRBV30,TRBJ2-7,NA,TGTGCCTGGAGTGTACTTGGGCAGGGAATAGAGGAGCAGTACTTC,CAWSVLGQGIEEQYF
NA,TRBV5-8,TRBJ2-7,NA,TGTGCCAGCAGCCTGACCAGTCGGGGGACCGACGAGCAGTACTTC,CASSLTSRGTDEQYF
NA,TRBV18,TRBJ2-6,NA,TGTGCCAGCTCACCCTCGCGTGGGGCCAACGTCCTGACTTTC,CASSPSRGANVLTF
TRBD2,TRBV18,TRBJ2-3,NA,TGTGCCAGCTCACCATATGCGGGGGTGATAGATACGCAGTATTTT,CASSPYAGVIDTQYF
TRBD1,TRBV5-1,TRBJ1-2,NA,TGCGCCAGCAGCAAAAGGACAGGGGAAGGCTACACCTTC,CASSKRTGEGYTF
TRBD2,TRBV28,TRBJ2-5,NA,TGTGCCAGCAGCCCCCCGGGGGGACAAGAGACCCAGTACTTC,CASSPPGGQETQYF
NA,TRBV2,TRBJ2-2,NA,TGTGCCAGCCGCAGGGATCGTGCGGGGGAGCTGTTTTTT,CASRRDRAGELFF
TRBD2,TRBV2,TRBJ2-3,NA,TGTGCCAGCGGGACTACCACGTACACAGATACGCAGTATTTT,CASGTTTYTDTQYF